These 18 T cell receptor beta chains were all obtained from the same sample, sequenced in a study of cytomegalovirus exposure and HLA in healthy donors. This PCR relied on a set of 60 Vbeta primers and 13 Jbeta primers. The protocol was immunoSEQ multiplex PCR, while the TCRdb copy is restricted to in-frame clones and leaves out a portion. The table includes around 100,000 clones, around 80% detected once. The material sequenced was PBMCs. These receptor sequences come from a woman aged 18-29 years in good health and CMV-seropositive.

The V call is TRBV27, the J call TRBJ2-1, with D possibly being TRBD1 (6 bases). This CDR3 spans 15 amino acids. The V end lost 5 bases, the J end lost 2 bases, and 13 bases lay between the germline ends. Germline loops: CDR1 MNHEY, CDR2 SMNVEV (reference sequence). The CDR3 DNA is TGTGCCAGCAGTCCCGGGGACATCCCCTACAATGAGCAGTTCTTC. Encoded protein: CASSPGDIPYNEQFF.

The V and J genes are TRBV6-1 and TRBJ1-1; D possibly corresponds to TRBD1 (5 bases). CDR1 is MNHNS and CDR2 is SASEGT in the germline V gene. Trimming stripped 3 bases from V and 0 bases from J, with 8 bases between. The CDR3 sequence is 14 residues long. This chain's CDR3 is CASSEGRVNTEAFF. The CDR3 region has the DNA TGTGCCAGCAGTGAGGGCAGGGTGAACACTGAAGCTTTCTTT.

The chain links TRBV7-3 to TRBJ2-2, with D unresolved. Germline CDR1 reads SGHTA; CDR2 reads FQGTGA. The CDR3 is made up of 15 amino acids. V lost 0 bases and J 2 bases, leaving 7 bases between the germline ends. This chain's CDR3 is CASSLTRINTGELFF. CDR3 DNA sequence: TGTGCCAGCAGCTTAACGAGGATAAACACCGGGGAGCTGTTTTTT.

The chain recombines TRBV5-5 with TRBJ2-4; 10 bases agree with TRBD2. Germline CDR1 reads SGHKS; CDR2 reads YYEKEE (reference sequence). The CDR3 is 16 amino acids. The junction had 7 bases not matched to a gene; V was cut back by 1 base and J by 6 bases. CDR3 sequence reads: CASSLTPTSGVNIQYF. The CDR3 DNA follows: TGTGCCAGCAGCTTGACGCCTACTAGCGGGGTAAACATTCAGTACTTC.

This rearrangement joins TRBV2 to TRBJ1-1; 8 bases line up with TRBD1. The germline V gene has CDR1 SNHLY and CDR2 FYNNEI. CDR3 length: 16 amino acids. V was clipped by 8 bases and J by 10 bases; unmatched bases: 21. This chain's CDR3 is CASRKDRADPLRGAFF. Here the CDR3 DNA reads TGTGCCAGCCGGAAGGACAGGGCCGATCCCTTGAGGGGAGCTTTCTTT.

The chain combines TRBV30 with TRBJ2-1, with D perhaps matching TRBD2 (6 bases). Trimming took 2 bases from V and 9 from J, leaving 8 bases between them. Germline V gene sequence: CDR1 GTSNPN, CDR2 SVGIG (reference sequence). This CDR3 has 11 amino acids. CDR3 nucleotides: TGTGCCTGGAGTCGTAGCGGTGAGCAGTTCTTC. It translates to CAWSRSGEQFF.

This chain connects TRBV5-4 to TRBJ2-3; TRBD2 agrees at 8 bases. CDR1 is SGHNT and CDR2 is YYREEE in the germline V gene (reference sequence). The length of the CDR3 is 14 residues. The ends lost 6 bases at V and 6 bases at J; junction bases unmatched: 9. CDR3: CASTSAGGSDTQYF. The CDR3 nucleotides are TGTGCCAGCACCTCTGCGGGGGGATCCGATACGCAGTATTTT. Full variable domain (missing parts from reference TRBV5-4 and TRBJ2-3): ETGVTQSPTHLIKTRGQQVTLRCSSQSGHNTVSWYQQALGQGPQFIFQYYREEENGRGNFPPRFSGLQFPNYSSELNVNALELDDSALYLCASTSAGGSDTQYFGPGTRLTVL.

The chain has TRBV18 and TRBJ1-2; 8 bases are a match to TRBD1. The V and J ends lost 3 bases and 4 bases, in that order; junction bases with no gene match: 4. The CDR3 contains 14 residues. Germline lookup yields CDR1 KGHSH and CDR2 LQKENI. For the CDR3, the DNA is TGTGCCAGCTCACCCGGACAGGGTAGCTATGGCTACACCTTC. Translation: CASSPGQGSYGYTF.

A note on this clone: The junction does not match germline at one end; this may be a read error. CDR3 sequence (DNA): TGTGCCACCAGCAGCCCCGAGGCAGGGGACCCCAACTTC. As protein: CATSSPEAGDPNF. The rearrangement links TRBV15 to TRBJ2-7, with D possibly matching TRBD1 (6 bases). CDR3 length equals 13 residues. Germline V gene sequence: CDR1 LNHNV, CDR2 YYDKDF (reference sequence).

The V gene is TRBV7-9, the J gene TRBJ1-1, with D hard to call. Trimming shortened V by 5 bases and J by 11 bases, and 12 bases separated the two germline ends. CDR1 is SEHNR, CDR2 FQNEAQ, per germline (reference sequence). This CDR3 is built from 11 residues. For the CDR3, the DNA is TGTGCCAGCAGCCCGGGAGGGTCGGCTTTCTTT. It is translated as CASSPGGSAFF.

The CDR3 is CASRLDRGRSYEQYF. In nucleotides, the CDR3 is TGTGCCAGCAGACTGGACAGGGGGCGATCCTACGAGCAGTACTTC. The V call is TRBV2, the J call TRBJ2-7; 11 bases map to TRBD1. Germline V CDR1 and CDR2: SNHLY, FYNNEI. Losses at the gene ends were 6 bases for V and 1 base for J; bases not matched to a gene: 5. CDR3 length: 15 residues. The full variable domain, completed using reference TRBV2 and TRBJ2-7, is EPEVTQTPSHQVTQMGQEVILRCVPISNHLYFYWYRQILGQKVEFLVSFYNNEISEKSEIFDDQFSVERPDGSNFTLKIRSTKLEDSAMYFCASRLDRGRSYEQYFGPGTRLTVT.

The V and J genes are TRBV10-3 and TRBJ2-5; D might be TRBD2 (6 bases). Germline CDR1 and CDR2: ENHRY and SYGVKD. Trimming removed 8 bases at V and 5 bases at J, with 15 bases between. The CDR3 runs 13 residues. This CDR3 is CAILAERGETQYF. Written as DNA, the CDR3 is TGTGCCATCTTAGCGGAAAGAGGGGAGACCCAGTACTTC.

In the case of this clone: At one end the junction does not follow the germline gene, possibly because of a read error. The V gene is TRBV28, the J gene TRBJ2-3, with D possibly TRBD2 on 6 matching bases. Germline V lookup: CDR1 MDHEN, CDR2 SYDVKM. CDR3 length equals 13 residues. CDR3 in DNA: TGCACGGTTAGCGGAGGGACGGCAGGTACGCAGTATTTT. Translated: CTVSGGTAGTQYF.

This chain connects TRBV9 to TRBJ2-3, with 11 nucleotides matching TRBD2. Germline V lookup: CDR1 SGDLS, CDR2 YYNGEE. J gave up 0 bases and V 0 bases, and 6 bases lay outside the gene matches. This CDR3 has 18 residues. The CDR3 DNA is TGTGCCAGCAGCGTAGCTAGCGGGGGGACCCCTAGCACAGATACGCAGTATTTT. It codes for CASSVASGGTPSTDTQYF.

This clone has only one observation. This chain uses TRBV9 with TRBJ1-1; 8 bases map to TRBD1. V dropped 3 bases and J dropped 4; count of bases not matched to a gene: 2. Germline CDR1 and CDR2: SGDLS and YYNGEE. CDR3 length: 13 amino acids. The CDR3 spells CASSATGGTEAFF. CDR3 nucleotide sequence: TGTGCCAGCAGCGCTACAGGGGGCACTGAAGCTTTCTTT.

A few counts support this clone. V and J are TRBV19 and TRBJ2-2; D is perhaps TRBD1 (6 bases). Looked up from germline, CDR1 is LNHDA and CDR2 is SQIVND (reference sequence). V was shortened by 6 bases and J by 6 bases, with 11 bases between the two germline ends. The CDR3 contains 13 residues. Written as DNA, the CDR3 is TGTGCCAGTAGCACCCAGGGGTCCGGGGAGCTGTTTTTT. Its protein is CASSTQGSGELFF. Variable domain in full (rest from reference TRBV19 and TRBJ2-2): DGGITQSPKYLFRKEGQNVTLSCEQNLNHDAMYWYRQDPGQGLRLIYYSQIVNDFQKGDIAEGYSVSREKKESFPLTVTSAQKNPTAFYLCASSTQGSGELFFGEGSRLTVL.

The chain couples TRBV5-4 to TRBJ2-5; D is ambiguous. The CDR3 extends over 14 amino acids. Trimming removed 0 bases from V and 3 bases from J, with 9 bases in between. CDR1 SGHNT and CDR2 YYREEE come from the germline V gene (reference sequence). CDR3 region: CASSLAYLKETQYF. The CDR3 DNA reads TGTGCCAGCAGCTTGGCCTACCTCAAAGAGACCCAGTACTTC.

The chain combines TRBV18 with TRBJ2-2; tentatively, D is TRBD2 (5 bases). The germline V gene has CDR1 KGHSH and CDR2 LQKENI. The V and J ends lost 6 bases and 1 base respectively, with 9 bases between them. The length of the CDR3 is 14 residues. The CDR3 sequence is CASSRRGNTGELFF. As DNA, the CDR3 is TGTGCCAGCTCTCGCCGGGGGAACACCGGGGAGCTGTTTTTT.